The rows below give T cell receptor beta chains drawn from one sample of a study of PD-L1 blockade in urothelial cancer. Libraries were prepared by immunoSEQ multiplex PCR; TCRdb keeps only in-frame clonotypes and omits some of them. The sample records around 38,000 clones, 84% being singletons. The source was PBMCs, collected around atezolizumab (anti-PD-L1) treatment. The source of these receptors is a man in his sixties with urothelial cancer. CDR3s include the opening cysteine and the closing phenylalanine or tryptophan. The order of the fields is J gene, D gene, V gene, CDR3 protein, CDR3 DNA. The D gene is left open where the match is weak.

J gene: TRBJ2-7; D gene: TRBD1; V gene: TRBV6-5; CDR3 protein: CASLGQESSYEQYF; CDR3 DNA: TGTGCCAGCTTGGGACAGGAGAGCTCCTACGAGCAGTACTTC
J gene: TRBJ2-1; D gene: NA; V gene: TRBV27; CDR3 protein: CASSFPGQGRHNEQFF; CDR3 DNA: TGTGCCAGCAGTTTCCCTGGGCAGGGAAGGCACAATGAGCAGTTCTTC
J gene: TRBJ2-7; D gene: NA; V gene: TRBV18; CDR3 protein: CASSPISGTTYEQYF; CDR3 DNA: TGTGCCAGCTCACCTATAAGCGGGACAACTTACGAGCAGTACTTC
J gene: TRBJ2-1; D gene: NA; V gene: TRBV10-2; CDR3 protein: CASVLYNEQFF; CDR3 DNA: TGCGCCAGCGTTCTCTACAATGAGCAGTTCTTC
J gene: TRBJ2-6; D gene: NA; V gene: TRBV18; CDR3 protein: CASSALSGDSFSSGANVLTF; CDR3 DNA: TGTGCCAGCTCAGCCCTGTCAGGAGACAGCTTCTCTTCTGGGGCCAACGTCCTGACTTTC
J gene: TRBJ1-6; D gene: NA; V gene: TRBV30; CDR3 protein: CAWARGGGRGSPLHF; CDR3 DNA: TGTGCCTGGGCCCGAGGCGGGGGGAGGGGTTCACCCCTCCACTTT
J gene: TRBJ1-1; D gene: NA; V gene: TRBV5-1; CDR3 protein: CASSLDAVNTEAFF; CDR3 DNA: TGCGCCAGCAGCTTGGACGCGGTGAACACTGAAGCTTTCTTT
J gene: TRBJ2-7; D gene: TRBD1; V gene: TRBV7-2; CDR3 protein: CASSLDDTGDYEQYF; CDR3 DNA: TGTGCCAGCAGCTTAGACGACACAGGGGACTACGAGCAGTACTTC
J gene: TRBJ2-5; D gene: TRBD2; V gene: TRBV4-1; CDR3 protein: CASSQEGLAGVQETQYF; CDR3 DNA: TGCGCCAGCAGCCAAGAAGGACTAGCGGGAGTCCAAGAGACCCAGTACTTC
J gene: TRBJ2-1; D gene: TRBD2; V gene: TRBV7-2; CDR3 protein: CASSFRLALNEQFF; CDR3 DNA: TGTGCCAGCAGCTTTAGACTAGCCCTTAATGAGCAGTTCTTC
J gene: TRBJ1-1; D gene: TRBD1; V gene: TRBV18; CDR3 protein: CASSPSTGGGTEAFF; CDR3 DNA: TGTGCCAGCTCACCGTCCACAGGGGGCGGCACTGAAGCTTTCTTT
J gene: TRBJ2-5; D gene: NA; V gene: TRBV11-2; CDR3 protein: CASSPLSREETQYF; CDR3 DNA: TGTGCCAGCAGCCCCCTGAGCCGGGAAGAGACCCAGTACTTC
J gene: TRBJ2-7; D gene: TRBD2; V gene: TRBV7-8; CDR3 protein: CASSLTANLGGVYEQYF; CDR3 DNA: TGTGCCAGCAGCTTAACGGCGAACCTGGGGGGGGTCTACGAGCAGTACTTC
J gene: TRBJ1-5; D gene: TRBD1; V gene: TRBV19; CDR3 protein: CASSIGQGANQPQHF; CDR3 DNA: TGTGCCAGTAGTATAGGACAGGGGGCGAATCAGCCCCAGCATTTT
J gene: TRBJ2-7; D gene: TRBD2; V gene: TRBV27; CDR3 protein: CASSPFIAGGAEQYF; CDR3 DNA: TGTGCCAGCAGCCCCTTCATAGCGGGAGGAGCCGAGCAGTACTTC
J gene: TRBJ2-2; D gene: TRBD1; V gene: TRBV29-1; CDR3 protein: CSVAGTGTGELFF; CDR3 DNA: TGCAGCGTAGCGGGGACAGGGACCGGGGAGCTGTTTTTT